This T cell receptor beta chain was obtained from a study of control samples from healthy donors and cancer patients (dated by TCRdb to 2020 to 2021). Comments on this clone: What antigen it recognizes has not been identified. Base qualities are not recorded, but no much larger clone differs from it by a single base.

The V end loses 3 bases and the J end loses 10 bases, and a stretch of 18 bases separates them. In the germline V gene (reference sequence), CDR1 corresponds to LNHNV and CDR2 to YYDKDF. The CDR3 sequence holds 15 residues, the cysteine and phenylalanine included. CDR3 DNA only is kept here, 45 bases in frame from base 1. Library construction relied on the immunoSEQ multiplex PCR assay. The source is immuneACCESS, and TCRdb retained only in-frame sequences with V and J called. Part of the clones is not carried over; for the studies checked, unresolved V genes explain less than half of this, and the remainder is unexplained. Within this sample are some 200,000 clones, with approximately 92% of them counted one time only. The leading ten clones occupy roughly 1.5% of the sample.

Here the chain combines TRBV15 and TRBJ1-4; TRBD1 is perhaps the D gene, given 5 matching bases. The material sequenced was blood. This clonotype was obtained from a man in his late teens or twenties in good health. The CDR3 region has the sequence CATSSPVLGGGKLFF. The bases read TGTGCCACCAGCAGTCCAGTCTTGGGCGGGGGAAAACTGTTTTTT.